This T cell receptor beta chain was recovered during a study of T cell responses to AZD1222 COVID-19 vaccine. Study-level points and caveats: In all cases, repertoires were sampled only after the peak T cell response. Most donors were white British, females outnumbered males, and clonal diversity was possibly underestimated. Across spike, vaccine-associated CD4 TCRs were found, dominant at 160-218 and 743-854.

The junction had 7 bases not matched to a gene; V was cut back by 4 bases and J by 7 bases. The germline V gene has CDR1 SGHTS and CDR2 YDEGEE. The CDR3 length is 14 residues. Comments on this clone: What it recognizes is unknown.

The method was immunoSEQ multiplex PCR; TCRdb's version includes in-frame clones alone and lacks a portion of them. The sample has about 140,000 clones, 75% to 95% seen once. The sample in question was peripheral blood, obtained 28 days after the second dose of the MenACWY control vaccine. This receptor was identified in an adult who received the MenACWY meningococcal vaccine as a control. This chain joins TRBV5-8 and TRBJ2-1, with TRBD1 matching over 8 bases. CDR3 residues: CASSPDRGGNEQFF. The CDR3 DNA reads TGTGCCAGCAGCCCCGACAGGGGTGGGAATGAGCAGTTCTTC. Full variable domain (remainder filled in from reference TRBV5-8 and TRBJ2-1): EAGVTQSPTHLIKTRGQQATLRCSPISGHTSVYWYQQALGLGLQFLLWYDEGEERNRGNFPPRFSGRQFPNYSSELNVNALELEDSALYLCASSPDRGGNEQFFGPGTRLTVL.